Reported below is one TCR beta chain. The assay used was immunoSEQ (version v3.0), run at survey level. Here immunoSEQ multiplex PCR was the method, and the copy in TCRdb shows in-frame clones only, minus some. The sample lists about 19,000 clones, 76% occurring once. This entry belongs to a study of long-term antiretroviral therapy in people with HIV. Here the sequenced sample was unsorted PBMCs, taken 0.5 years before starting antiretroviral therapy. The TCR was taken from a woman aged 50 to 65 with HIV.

The chain's CDR3 is CASGYSGTDIFDQPQHF. The DNA for the CDR3 is TGTGCTAGTGGATACTCCGGGACAGATATATTCGATCAGCCCCAGCATTTT. The chain carries TRBV12-5 and TRBJ1-5; 7 nucleotides line up with TRBD1. V lost 6 bases and J lost 5; bases outside the gene matches: 16. CDR3 size: 17 residues. The germline V gene has CDR1 LGHNT and CDR2 FRNRAP.